This T cell receptor (beta chain) was profiled in a study of CD8 T cells in ankylosing spondylitis. Notes on the study in general: Roughly eight highly homologous variants made up a TCR beta motif that seemed to typify ankylosing spondylitis blood. The clones that were linked to disease were reported to be significantly enriched in matched synovial fluid samples from ankylosing spondylitis patients. Earlier literature documents some of the motif variants in reactive arthritis synovial fluid and blood. As for the disease-linked clones, they showed a CD8+ phenotype and occurred at relatively low frequencies in peripheral blood.

This CDR3 has 12 residues. Between the trimmed V and J ends, which lost 4 bases and 4 bases, there was a span of 5 bases. Germline values: CDR1 LGHDT, CDR2 YNNKEL (reference sequence). Libraries of TCR beta came from quantitative 5'-RACE with molecular barcodes. Using its own MiXCR run on the 5' RACE reads, TCRdb lists one record per CDR3 protein. Of over 450,000 distinct CDR3 sequences in the sample, more than 9.5% were seen once. This clonotype was seen repeatedly, ten times or more. Its target is unknown. This sequence originates from a male donor with ankylosing spondylitis. The sample comprised blood, either unsorted or a sorted T cell fraction (not recorded which). The rearrangement uses TRBV3-1 and TRBJ1-3; TRBD1 might be the D (5 bases). The CDR3, as DNA: TGTGCCAGCAGCCGACAGGGAAACACCATATATTTT. Translating it yields CASSRQGNTIYF.